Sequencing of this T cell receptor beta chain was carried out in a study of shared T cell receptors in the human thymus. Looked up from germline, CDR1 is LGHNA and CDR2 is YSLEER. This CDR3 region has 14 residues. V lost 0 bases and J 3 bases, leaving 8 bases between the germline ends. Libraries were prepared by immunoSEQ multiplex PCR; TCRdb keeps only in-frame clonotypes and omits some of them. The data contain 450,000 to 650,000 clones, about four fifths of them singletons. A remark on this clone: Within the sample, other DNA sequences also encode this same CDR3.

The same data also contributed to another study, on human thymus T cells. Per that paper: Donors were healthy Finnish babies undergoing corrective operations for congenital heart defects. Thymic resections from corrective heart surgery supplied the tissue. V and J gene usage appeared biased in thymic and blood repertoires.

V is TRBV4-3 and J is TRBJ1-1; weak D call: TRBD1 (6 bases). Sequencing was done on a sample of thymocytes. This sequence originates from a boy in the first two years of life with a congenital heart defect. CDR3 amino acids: CASSQDQGHTEAFF. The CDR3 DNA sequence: TGCGCCAGCAGCCAAGACCAGGGGCACACTGAAGCTTTCTTT.